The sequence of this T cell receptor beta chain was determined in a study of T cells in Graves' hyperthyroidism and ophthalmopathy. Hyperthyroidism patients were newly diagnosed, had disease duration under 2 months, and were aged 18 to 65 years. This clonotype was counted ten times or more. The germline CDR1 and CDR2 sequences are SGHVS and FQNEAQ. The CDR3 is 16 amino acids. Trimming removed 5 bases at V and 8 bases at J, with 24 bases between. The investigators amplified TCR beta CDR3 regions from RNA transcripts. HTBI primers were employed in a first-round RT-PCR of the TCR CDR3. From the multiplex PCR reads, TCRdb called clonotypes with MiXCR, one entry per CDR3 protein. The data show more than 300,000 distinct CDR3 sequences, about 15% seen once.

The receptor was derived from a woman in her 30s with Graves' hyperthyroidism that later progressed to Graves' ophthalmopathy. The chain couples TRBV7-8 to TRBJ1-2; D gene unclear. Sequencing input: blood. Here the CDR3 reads CASSPPLLDSLTGYTF. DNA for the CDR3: TGTGCCAGCAGCCCTCCCCTTTTAGATTCCCTCACGGGCTACACCTTC.